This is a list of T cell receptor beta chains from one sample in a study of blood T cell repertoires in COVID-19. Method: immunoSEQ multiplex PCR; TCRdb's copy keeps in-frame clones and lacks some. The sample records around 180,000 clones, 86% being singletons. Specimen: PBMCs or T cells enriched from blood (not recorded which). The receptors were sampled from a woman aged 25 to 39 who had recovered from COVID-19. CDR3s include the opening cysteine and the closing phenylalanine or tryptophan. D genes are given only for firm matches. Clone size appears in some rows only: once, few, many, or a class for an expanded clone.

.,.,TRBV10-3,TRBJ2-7,TGTGCCATCAGTGAGTCGCCCGGGATCTTCTACGAGCAGTACTTC,CAISESPGIFYEQYF
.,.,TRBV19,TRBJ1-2,TGTGCCAGTACATTTTCTATATACTATGGCTACACCTTC,CASTFSIYYGYTF
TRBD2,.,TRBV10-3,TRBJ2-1,TGTGCCATCAGTTCTACCCTCCAGCGTAGCGGGAGTGGCAATGAGCAGTTCTTC,CAISSTLQRSGSGNEQFF
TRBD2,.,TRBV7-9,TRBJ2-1,TGTGCAAGCCAGGGAGGGAACAATGAGCAGTTCTTC,CASQGGNNEQFF
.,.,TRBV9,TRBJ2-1,TGTGCCAGCAGCCCTGGGGGCGGGAGAGGCGATGAGCAGTTCTTC,CASSPGGGRGDEQFF
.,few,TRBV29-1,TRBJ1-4,TGCAGCGCCACAGGGGAAAAACTGTTTTTT,CSATGEKLFF
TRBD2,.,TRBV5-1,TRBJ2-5,TGCGCCAGCAGCTTTGAGGTAGCGGGAGGGAAGACCCAGTACTTC,CASSFEVAGGKTQYF
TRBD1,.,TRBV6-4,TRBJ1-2,TGTGCCAGCAGGCCTGGGACAGGATCTAACTATGGCTACACCTTC,CASRPGTGSNYGYTF
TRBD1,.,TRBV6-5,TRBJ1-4,TGTGCCAGCAGTTACTCGGACGGGACAGGGAATGAAAAACTGTTTTTT,CASSYSDGTGNEKLFF
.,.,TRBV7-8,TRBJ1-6,TGTGCCAGCAGCTTAGGGGCAGGGTTCCGTAATTCACCCCTCCACTTT,CASSLGAGFRNSPLHF
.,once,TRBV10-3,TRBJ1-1,TGTGCCATCAGGACGACAGGGAACACTGAAGCTTTCTTT,CAIRTTGNTEAFF
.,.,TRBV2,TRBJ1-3,TGTGCCAGCAGTGAATCCGTATTTGGAAACACCATATATTTT,CASSESVFGNTIYF
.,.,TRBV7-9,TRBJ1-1,TGTGCCAGCAGCTTAACAGGAATGAACACTGAAGCTTTCTTT,CASSLTGMNTEAFF
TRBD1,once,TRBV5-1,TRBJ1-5,TGCGCCAGCAGCCCTCAGGGGGTAGATAGCAATCAGCCCCAGCATTTT,CASSPQGVDSNQPQHF
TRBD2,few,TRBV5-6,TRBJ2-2,TGTGCCAGCAGCTCCCTGACTAGCGGGAGGGCGAGCCGCACCGGGGAGCTGTTTTTT,CASSSLTSGRASRTGELFF
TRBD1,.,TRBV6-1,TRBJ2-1,TGTGCCAGCAGTGAACTCGAGGGGACAGGTAACAATGAGCAGTTCTTC,CASSELEGTGNNEQFF
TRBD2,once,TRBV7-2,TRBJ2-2,TGTGCCAGCAGCTTAGTTGGTAGCGGGAGGGCCGGGGAGCTGTTTTTT,CASSLVGSGRAGELFF
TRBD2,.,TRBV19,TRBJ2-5,TGTGCCAGTAGTTTTGGAGCGGGAGAGGGAGAGACCCAGTACTTC,CASSFGAGEGETQYF
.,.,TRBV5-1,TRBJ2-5,TGCGCCAGCAGCTTGGAGGGAGGCCAAGAGACCCAGTACTTC,CASSLEGGQETQYF
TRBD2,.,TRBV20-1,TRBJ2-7,TGCAGTGCTAGTTATGCTAGCGGGTACGAGCAGTACTTC,CSASYASGYEQYF
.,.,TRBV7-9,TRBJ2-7,TGTGCCAGCAGCTTAGAAGGAGGCGAGCAGTACTTC,CASSLEGGEQYF
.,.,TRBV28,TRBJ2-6,TGTGCCAGCGGGACTGACTCCCTTGGGGCCAACGTCCTGACTTTC,CASGTDSLGANVLTF
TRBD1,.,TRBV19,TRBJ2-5,TGTGCCAGTAGCGGGACAGCTAAAGAGACCCAGTACTTC,CASSGTAKETQYF
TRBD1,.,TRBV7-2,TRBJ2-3,TGTGCCAGCAGTGGACCGGGACAGATTTTCACAGATACGCAGTATTTT,CASSGPGQIFTDTQYF
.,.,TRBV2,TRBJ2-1,TGTGCCAGCAGTGTTGGCTTTCTGGGAGATTACAATGAGCAGTTCTTC,CASSVGFLGDYNEQFF
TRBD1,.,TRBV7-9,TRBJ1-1,TGTGCCAGCAGCGTGGGACAGGGGGCCGGGACTGAAGCTTTCTTT,CASSVGQGAGTEAFF
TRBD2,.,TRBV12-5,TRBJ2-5,TGTGCTAGTGGTTTGTGGCGGGAGGGCCGAGAGACCCAGTACTTC,CASGLWREGRETQYF
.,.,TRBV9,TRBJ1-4,TGTGCCAGCAGCGTAGCGGCGGACCCAGTGGGGGGACTGTTTTTT,CASSVAADPVGGLFF
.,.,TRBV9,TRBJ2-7,TGTGCCAGCAGCGTAGGCGGGGAGGACTACGAGCAGTACTTC,CASSVGGEDYEQYF
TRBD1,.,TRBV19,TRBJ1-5,TGTGCCAGTAGTACCCCCAGGGGGACGAATCAGCCCCAGCATTTT,CASSTPRGTNQPQHF
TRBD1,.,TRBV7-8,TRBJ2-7,TGTGCCAGCAGCTGGGACAGCACCTACGAGCAGTACTTC,CASSWDSTYEQYF
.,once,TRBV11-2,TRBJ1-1,TGTGCCAGCAGCTTCCAAGGGAGTACTGAAGCTTTCTTT,CASSFQGSTEAFF
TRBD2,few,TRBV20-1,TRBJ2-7,TGCGCGGGAGGGAGCTCCTACGAGCAGTACTTC,CAGGSSYEQYF
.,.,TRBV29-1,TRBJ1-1,TGCAGCGTTGCCCAAGCAGGGTTAGGGAACACTGAAGCTTTCTTT,CSVAQAGLGNTEAFF
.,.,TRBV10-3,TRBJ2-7,TGTGCCATCAGTGAGTCGGCGGGTAAGACCTACGAGCAGTACTTC,CAISESAGKTYEQYF
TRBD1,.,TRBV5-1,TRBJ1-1,TGCGCCAGCAGCATCGGACAGGGAAGAACTGAAGCTTTCTTT,CASSIGQGRTEAFF
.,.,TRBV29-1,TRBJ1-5,TGCAGCGTTCGACACAATAGCAATCAGCCCCAGCATTTT,CSVRHNSNQPQHF
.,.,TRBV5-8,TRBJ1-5,TGTGCCAGCAGCTTGTACGGTCAGCCCCAGCATTTT,CASSLYGQPQHF
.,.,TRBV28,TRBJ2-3,TGTGCCAGCAGTTTCTGGCAGACTAGCACAGATACGCAGTATTTT,CASSFWQTSTDTQYF
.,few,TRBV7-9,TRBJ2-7,TGTGCCAGCAGCTTTCGCGGACTATACGAGCAGTACTTC,CASSFRGLYEQYF
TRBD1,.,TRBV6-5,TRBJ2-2,TGTGCCAGCACCAGGACAGGGCGAACCGGGGAGCTGTTTTTT,CASTRTGRTGELFF
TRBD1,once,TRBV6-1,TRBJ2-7,TGTGCCAGCAGTGAAGGGCAGGGGGCGGCTCGCTTCTCTTTGCAGTACTTC,CASSEGQGAARFSLQYF
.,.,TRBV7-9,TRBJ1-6,TGTGCCAGCAGCGAGGACAGCTATAATTCACCCCTCCACTTT,CASSEDSYNSPLHF
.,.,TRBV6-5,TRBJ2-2,TGTGCCAGCAGTTACTCGGCTGGGGGGTCCGGGGAGCTGTTTTTT,CASSYSAGGSGELFF
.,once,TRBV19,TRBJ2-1,TGTGCCAGTAGTACTAGCTTGGGCTCCTACAATGAGCAGTTCTTC,CASSTSLGSYNEQFF
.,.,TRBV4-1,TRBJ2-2,TGCGCCAGCAGCCAAGAGCCCGGGAACACCGGGGAGCTGTTTTTT,CASSQEPGNTGELFF
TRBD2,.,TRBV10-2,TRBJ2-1,TGCGCCAGCAGTGAGCTTAGCGGGAGGGCTTCGTACAATGAGCAGTTCTTC,CASSELSGRASYNEQFF
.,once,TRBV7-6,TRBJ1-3,TGTGCCAGCAGCGCGGACAGCTCCTCTGGAAACACCATATATTTT,CASSADSSSGNTIYF
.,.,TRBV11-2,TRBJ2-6,TGTGCCAGCAGCCTACTGAGAGCTACTGGGGCCAACGTCCTGACTTTC,CASSLLRATGANVLTF
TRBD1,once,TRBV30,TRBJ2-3,TGTGCCTGGTCGGGACAGAGCACAGATACGCAGTATTTT,CAWSGQSTDTQYF
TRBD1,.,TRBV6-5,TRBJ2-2,TGTGCCAGCAGAACAGGGGGCGGCACCGGGGAGCTGTTTTTT,CASRTGGGTGELFF
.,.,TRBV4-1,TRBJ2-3,TGCGCCAGCAGCCACCCTAACAGGGCTGGGGATACGCAGTATTTT,CASSHPNRAGDTQYF
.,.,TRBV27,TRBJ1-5,TGTGCCAGCAGTCTGGGGGGGGCAATAGGCAATCAGCCCCAGCATTTT,CASSLGGAIGNQPQHF
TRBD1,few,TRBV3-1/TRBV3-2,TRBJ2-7,TGTGCTAGCACAACCACGGGACAGAGCTCCTACGAGCAGTACTTC,CASTTTGQSSYEQYF
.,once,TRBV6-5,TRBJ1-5,TGTGCCAGCAGTTCCTCAGGACGGCGTCAGGGTCAGCCCCAGCATTTT,CASSSSGRRQGQPQHF